These T cell receptor beta chains were read from a single sample in a study of patients and donors after allogeneic stem cell transplantation. TCRdb re-analysed the RT-PCR reads in MiXCR, keeping a single row per CDR3 protein. The sample lists about 160,000 distinct CDR3 sequences, 30% to 45% occurring once. Sequenced: blood, either unsorted or a sorted T cell fraction (not recorded which). The receptors derive from a human donor who was either an allogeneic HSCT recipient or a stem cell or donor lymphocyte infusion donor (not recorded which). It is not recorded whose cells these are; they may come from a transplant donor. The CDR3 runs from the conserved cysteine through the conserved F or W. A D gene is named only where the DNA matches it firmly. A row's size may be missing; if present it is once, few, many or a size class.

j_gene	v_gene	abundance	d_gene	CDR3aa	CDR3nt
TRBJ1-3	TRBV20-1	.	.	CSATRTVSGNTIYF	TGCAGTGCAACTCGGACGGTCTCTGGAAACACCATATATTTT
TRBJ2-3	TRBV4-3	.	.	CASSQGSDTDTQYF	TGCGCCAGCAGCCAAGGGTCGGACACAGATACGCAGTATTTT
TRBJ1-6	TRBV6-5	.	.	CASSYFTVSGSYNSPLHF	TGTGCCAGCAGTTACTTCACCGTATCAGGGTCCTATAATTCACCCCTCCACTTT
TRBJ2-5	TRBV4-2	.	.	CASSQDPGQAETQYF	TGTGCCAGCAGCCAAGATCCCGGGCAGGCGGAGACCCAGTACTTC
TRBJ1-1	TRBV20-1	few	.	CSAGGPFMGTEAFF	TGCAGTGCAGGGGGGCCGTTTATGGGGACTGAAGCTTTCTTT
TRBJ2-7	TRBV27	.	TRBD1	CASSLIRDSYEEYF	TGTGCCAGCAGTTTGATCCGGGACAGCTACGAGGAGTACTTC
TRBJ1-1	TRBV7-9	.	TRBD1	CASSFRTGDWNTEAFF	TGTGCCAGCAGCTTCCGGACAGGGGATTGGAACACTGAAGCTTTCTTT
TRBJ1-1	TRBV7-6	.	.	CAGSLIPRARNTEAFF	TGTGCCGGCAGCTTAATCCCCAGGGCCAGGAACACTGAAGCTTTCTTT
TRBJ1-2	TRBV12-3/TRBV12-4	few	TRBD1	CASSFVPGQPIYGYTF	TGTGCCAGCAGTTTTGTCCCGGGACAGCCAATCTATGGCTACACCTTC
TRBJ2-3	TRBV5-1	few	.	CASSLAGVVADTQYF	TGCGCCAGCAGCTTGGCCGGGGTCGTCGCAGATACGCAGTATTTT
TRBJ1-1	TRBV12-3/TRBV12-4	.	TRBD1	CASRIRTGGFSTEAFF	TGTGCCAGCAGGATTCGGACAGGGGGCTTTAGCACTGAAGCTTTCTTT
TRBJ2-5	TRBV10-3	.	TRBD1	CAISPGTGPQTQYF	TGTGCCATCAGCCCCGGGACAGGGCCGCAGACCCAGTACTTC
TRBJ2-1	TRBV3-1	few	.	CASLPGLGHNEQFF	TGTGCCAGTCTTCCGGGACTGGGGCACAATGAGCAGTTCTTC
TRBJ1-2	TRBV6-2/TRBV6-3	.	.	CASSYSAWFAYTF	TGTGCCAGCAGTTACTCAGCTTGGTTTGCCTACACCTTC
TRBJ1-1	TRBV20-1	few	.	CSAPPGGWNTEAFF	TGCAGTGCTCCCCCAGGAGGGTGGAACACTGAAGCTTTCTTT
TRBJ1-1	TRBV2	few	TRBD1	CASYDPGQANTEAFF	TGTGCCAGCTATGATCCGGGACAGGCGAACACTGAAGCTTTCTTT
TRBJ1-6	TRBV7-2	.	TRBD1	CASSLVGTGSHSPLHF	TGTGCCAGCAGCTTAGTTGGGACAGGGAGTCATTCACCCCTCCACTTT
TRBJ1-3	TRBV6-5	many	.	CASSSTAHSGNTIYF	TGTGCCAGCAGTTCCACAGCCCATTCAGGAAACACCATATATTTT
TRBJ1-2	TRBV20-1	few	.	CSARMGVRYGYTF	TGCAGTGCTAGGATGGGGGTTCGATATGGCTACACCTTC
TRBJ1-2	TRBV7-9	.	.	CASSPDGVGYTF	TGTGCCAGCAGCCCTGACGGGGTGGGCTACACCTTC
TRBJ2-1	TRBV4-2	.	.	CASSQGFYEQFF	TGTGCCAGCAGCCAAGGTTTTTATGAGCAGTTCTTC
TRBJ2-2	TRBV12-5	.	TRBD1	CASGSGQSNTGELFF	TGTGCTAGTGGTTCGGGACAGTCCAACACCGGGGAGCTGTTTTTT
TRBJ2-5	TRBV6-1	few	.	CASSETLGLETQYF	TGTGCCAGCAGTGAAACTCTGGGCTTGGAGACCCAGTACTTC
TRBJ2-1	TRBV18	.	.	CASSPDSPTLYNEQFF	TGTGCCAGCTCACCGGACAGCCCTACGCTTTACAATGAGCAGTTCTTC
TRBJ1-4	TRBV29-1	.	.	CSVEGATNEKLFF	TGCAGCGTTGAGGGCGCAACTAATGAAAAACTGTTTTTT
TRBJ1-5	TRBV12-3/TRBV12-4	.	TRBD1	CASSLGGPGGGWDSNQPQHF	TGTGCCAGCAGTTTGGGGGGCCCAGGAGGGGGCTGGGACAGCAATCAGCCCCAGCATTTT
TRBJ2-3	TRBV15	few	TRBD2	CATLAGGTQYF	TGTGCCACATTAGCGGGGGGTACGCAGTATTTT
TRBJ2-2	TRBV3-1	.	.	CASSPSRTPGAGELFF	TGTGCCAGCAGCCCCTCGAGGACACCTGGGGCCGGGGAGCTGTTTTTT